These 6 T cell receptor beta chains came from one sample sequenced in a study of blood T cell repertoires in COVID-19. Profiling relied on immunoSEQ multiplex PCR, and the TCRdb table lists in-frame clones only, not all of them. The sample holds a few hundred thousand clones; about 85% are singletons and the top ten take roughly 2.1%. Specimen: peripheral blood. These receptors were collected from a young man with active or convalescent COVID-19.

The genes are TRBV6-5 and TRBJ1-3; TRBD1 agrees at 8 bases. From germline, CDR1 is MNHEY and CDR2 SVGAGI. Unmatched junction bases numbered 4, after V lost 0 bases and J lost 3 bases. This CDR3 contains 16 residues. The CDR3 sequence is CASSYSHRGFGNTIYF. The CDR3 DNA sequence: TGTGCCAGCAGTTACTCTCACAGGGGGTTTGGAAACACCATATATTTT.

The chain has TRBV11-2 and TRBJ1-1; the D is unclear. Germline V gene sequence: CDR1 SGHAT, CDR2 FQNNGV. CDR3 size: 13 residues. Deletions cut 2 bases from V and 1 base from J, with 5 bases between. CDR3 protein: CASSLKRNTEAFF. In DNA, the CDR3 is TGTGCCAGCAGCTTAAAGAGGAACACTGAAGCTTTCTTT. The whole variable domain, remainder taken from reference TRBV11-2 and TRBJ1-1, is EAGVAQSPRYKIIEKRQSVAFWCNPISGHATLYWYQQILGQGPKLLIQFQNNGVVDDSQLPKDRFSAERLKGVDSTLKIQPAKLEDSAVYLCASSLKRNTEAFFGQGTRLTVV.

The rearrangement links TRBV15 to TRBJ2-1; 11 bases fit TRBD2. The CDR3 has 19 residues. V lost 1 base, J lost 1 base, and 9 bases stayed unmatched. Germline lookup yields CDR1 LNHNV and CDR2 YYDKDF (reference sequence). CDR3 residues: CATSRGVRGLAVSYNEQFF. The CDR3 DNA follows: TGTGCCACCAGCAGAGGGGTCAGGGGACTAGCGGTTTCCTACAATGAGCAGTTCTTC.

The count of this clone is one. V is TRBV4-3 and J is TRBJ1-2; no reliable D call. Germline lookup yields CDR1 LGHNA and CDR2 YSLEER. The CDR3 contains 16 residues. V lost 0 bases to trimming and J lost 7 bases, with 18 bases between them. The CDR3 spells CASSQEGRLAGSGYTF. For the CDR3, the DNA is TGCGCCAGCAGCCAAGAGGGGAGACTAGCGGGGTCTGGCTACACCTTC.

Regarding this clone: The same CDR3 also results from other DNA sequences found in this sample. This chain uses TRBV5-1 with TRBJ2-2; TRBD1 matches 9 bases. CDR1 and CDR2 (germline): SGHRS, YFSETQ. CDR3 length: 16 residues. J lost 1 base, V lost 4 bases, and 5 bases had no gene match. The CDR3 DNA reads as TGCGCCAGCAGCGGTCGACAGGGGGTGAACACCGGGGAGCTGTTTTTT. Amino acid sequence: CASSGRQGVNTGELFF.

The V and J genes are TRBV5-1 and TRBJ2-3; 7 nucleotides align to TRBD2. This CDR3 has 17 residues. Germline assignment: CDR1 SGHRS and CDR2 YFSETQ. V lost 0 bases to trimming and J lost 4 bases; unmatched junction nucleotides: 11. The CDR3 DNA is TGCGCCAGCAGCTTGGCTCCTAGCGGAGCTGGGGCAGATACGCAGTATTTT. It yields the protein CASSLAPSGAGADTQYF. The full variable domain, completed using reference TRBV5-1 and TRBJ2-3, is KAGVTQTPRYLIKTRGQQVTLSCSPISGHRSVSWYQQTPGQGLQFLFEYFSETQRNKGNFPGRFSGRQFSNSRSEMNVSTLELGDSALYLCASSLAPSGAGADTQYFGPGTRLTVL.